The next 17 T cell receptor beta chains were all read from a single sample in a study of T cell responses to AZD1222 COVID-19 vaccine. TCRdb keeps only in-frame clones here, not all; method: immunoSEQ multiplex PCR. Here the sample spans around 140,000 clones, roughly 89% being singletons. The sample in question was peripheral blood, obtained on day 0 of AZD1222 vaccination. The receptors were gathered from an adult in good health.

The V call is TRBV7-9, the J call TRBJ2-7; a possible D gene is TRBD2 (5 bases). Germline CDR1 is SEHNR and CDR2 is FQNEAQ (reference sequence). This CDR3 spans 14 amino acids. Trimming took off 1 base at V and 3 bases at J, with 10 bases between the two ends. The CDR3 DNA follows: TGTGCCAGCAGCTTAGGTAGGGAGAGCTACGAGCAGTACTTC. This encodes CASSLGRESYEQYF.

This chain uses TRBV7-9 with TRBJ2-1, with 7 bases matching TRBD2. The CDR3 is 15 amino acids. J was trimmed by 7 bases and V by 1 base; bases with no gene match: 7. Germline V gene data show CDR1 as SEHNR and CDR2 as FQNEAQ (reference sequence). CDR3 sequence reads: CASSLGAGEWNEQFF. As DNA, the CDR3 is TGTGCCAGCAGCTTAGGGGCGGGAGAGTGGAATGAGCAGTTCTTC.

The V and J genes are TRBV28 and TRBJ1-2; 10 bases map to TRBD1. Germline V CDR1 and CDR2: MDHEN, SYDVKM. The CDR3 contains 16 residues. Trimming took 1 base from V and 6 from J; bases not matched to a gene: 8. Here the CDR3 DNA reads TGTGCCAGCAGTTTATCGTCGACAGGGGGCGCACATGGCTACACCTTC. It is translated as CASSLSSTGGAHGYTF.

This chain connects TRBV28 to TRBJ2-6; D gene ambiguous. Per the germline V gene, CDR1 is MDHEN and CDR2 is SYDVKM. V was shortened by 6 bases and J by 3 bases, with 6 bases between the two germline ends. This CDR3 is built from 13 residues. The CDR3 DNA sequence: TGTGCCAGCAGGGATAATGGGGCCAACGTCCTGACTTTC. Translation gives CASRDNGANVLTF.

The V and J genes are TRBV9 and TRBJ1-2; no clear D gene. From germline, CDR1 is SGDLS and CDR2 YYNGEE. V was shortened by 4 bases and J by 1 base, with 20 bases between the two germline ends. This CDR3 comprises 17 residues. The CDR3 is CASSPTPTRRINYGYTF. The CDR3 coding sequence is TGTGCCAGCAGCCCGACCCCTACCCGACGGATTAACTATGGCTACACCTTC.

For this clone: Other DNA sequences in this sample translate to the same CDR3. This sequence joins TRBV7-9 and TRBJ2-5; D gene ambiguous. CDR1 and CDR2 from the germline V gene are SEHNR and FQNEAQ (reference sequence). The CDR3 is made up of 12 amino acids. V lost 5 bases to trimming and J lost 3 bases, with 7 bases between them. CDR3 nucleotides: TGTGCCAGCAGCCTCAGAGAAGAGACCCAGTACTTC. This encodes CASSLREETQYF.

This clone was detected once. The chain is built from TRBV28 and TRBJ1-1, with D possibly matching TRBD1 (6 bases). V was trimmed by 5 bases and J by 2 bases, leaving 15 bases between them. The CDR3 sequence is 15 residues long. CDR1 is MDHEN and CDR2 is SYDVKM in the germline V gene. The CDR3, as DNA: TGTGCCAGCAGTCCCGCCACAGGGAAAAACACTGAAGCTTTCTTT. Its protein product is CASSPATGKNTEAFF.

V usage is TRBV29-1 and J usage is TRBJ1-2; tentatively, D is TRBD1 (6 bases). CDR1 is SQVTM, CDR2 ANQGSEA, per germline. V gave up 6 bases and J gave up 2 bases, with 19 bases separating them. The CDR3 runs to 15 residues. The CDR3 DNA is TGCAGCGTGCGCCTCGACAGGATAGGGAACTATGGCTACACCTTC. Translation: CSVRLDRIGNYGYTF.

The CDR3 coding sequence is TGTGCCAGCAGCGTGACAGGGCAAAACATTCAGTACTTC. It translates to CASSVTGQNIQYF. J is TRBJ2-4 and V is TRBV28; 7 nucleotides align to TRBD1. Germline assignment: CDR1 MDHEN and CDR2 SYDVKM. This CDR3 has 13 residues. Losses at the gene ends were 6 bases for V and 5 bases for J; bases not matched to a gene: 4. Drawing the rest from reference TRBV28 and TRBJ2-4, the complete variable domain is DVKVTQSSRYLVKRTGEKVFLECVQDMDHENMFWYRQDPGLGLRLIYFSYDVKMKEKGDIPEGYSVSREKKERFSLILESASTNQTSMYLCASSVTGQNIQYFGAGTRLSVL.

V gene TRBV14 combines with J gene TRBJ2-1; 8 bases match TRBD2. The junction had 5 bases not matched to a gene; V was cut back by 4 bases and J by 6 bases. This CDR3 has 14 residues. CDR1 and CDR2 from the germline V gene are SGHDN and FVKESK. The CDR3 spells CASSPLGLVNEQFF. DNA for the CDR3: TGTGCCAGCAGCCCCTTGGGACTAGTCAATGAGCAGTTCTTC.

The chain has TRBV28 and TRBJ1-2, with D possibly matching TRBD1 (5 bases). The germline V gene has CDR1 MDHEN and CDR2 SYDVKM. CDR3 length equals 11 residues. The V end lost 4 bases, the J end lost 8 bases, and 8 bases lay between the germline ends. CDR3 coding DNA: TGTGCCAGCAGTTCAGGGAGAGGCTACACCTTC. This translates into CASSSGRGYTF.

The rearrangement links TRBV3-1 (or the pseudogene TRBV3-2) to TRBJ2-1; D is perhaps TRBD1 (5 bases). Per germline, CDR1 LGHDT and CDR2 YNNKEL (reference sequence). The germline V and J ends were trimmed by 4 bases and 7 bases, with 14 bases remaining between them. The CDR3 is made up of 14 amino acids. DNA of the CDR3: TGTGCCAGCAGCCCAGGACAAGGATGGAATGAGCAGTTCTTC. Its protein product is CASSPGQGWNEQFF.

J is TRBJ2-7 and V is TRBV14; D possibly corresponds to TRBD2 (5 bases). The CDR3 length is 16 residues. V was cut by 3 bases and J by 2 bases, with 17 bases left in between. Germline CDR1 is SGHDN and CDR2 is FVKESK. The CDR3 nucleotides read TGTGCCAGCAGCCACCGAGGGTACTTCAGCCCCTACGAGCAGTACTTC. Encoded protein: CASSHRGYFSPYEQYF.

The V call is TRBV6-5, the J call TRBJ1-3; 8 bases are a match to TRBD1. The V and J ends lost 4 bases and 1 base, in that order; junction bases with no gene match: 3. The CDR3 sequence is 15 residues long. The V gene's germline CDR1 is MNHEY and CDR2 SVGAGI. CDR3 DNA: TGTGCCAGCAGTTTCCAGGGGGCATCTGGAAACACCATATATTTT. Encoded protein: CASSFQGASGNTIYF.

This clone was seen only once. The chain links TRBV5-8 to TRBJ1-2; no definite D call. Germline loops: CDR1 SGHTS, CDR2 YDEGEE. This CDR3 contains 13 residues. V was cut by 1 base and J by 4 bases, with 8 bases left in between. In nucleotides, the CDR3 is TGTGCCAGCAGCTTGAGGGAGGGCTATGGCTACACCTTC. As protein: CASSLREGYGYTF.

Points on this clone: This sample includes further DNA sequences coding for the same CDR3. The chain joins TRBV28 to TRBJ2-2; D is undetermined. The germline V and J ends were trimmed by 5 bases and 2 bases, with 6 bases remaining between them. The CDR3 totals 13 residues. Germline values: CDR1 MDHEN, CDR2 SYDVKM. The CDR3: CASSLTNTGELFF. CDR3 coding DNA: TGTGCCAGCAGTCTAACAAACACCGGGGAGCTGTTTTTT.

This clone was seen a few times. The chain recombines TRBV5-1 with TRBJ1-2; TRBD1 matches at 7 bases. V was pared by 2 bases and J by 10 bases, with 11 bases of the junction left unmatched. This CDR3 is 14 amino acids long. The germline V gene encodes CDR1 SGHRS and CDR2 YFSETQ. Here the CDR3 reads CASSLTLQGTYYTF. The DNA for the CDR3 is TGCGCCAGCAGCTTAACCTTACAGGGGACTTACTACACCTTC.